This passage covers 25 T cell receptor beta chains from one sample sequenced in a study of Graves' ophthalmopathy and Graves' hyperthyroidism. Amplification of TCR beta CDR3 regions used RNA transcripts. The library came from an HTBI-primed first-round RT-PCR and a second-round multiplex PCR. MiXCR, run by TCRdb on the multiplex PCR reads, gives a single entry per CDR3 protein. The sample records a few hundred thousand distinct CDR3 sequences, 17% being singletons. Sequences were obtained from peripheral blood. The receptors shown here come from an adult woman with stable Graves' hyperthyroidism.

This clonotype was recorded at least ten times. This CDR3 is CASSMTRNQPQHF. Written as DNA, the CDR3 is TGTGCCAGCAGCATGACGAGGAATCAGCCCCAGCATTTT. The chain recombines TRBV6-4 with TRBJ1-5, with D unresolved. Germline CDR1 is MRHNA and CDR2 is SNTAGT. Trimming left V 6 bases short and J 4 bases short, with 10 bases between. CDR3 length: 13 residues.

This clonotype was observed a handful of times. The V call is TRBV11-2, the J call TRBJ2-5; D unresolved. This CDR3 spans 15 amino acids. Germline lookup yields CDR1 SGHAT and CDR2 FQNNGV. Trimming pared 7 bases from V and 2 bases from J, leaving 17 bases between. The CDR3 is CASTFPVQPQETQYF. CDR3 in DNA: TGTGCCAGCACCTTTCCTGTACAACCGCAAGAGACCCAGTACTTC.

This clonotype showed up many times. The rearrangement links TRBV7-2 to TRBJ2-7; possible D gene TRBD1, 6 bases. The V gene lost 0 bases and the J gene lost 4 bases, with 13 bases spanning the gap. Germline lookup yields CDR1 SGHTA and CDR2 FQGNSA. This CDR3 is built from 15 residues. CDR3 amino acids: CASSLAPQGKYEQYF. Here the CDR3 DNA reads TGTGCCAGCAGCTTAGCTCCCCAGGGGAAGTACGAGCAGTACTTC.

This clonotype was recorded many times. Just one base apart from a much larger clone, this may be a read error. This rearrangement joins TRBV27 to TRBJ1-6; D is possibly TRBD1 (6 bases). Per germline, CDR1 MNHEY and CDR2 SMNVEV (reference sequence). V lost 5 bases to trimming and J lost 7 bases, with 15 bases between them. The CDR3 runs to 15 residues. CDR3 DNA: TGTGCCAGCAGTCCTAGCAGGGGATCGAATTCACCCCTCCACTTT. It yields the protein CASSPSRGSNSPLHF.

In this sample, this clonotype turned up many times. V usage is TRBV6-2 or TRBV6-3 and J usage is TRBJ2-7; 9 bases align to TRBD2. J gave up 0 bases and V 0 bases, and 3 bases lay outside the gene matches. The CDR3 spans 16 residues. CDR1 and CDR2 (germline): MNHEY, SVGEGT. The CDR3 spells CASSYSREGSSYEQYF. The CDR3 DNA follows: TGTGCCAGCAGTTACTCGCGGGAGGGAAGCTCCTACGAGCAGTACTTC.

This clonotype was seen at least ten times. DNA for the CDR3: TGTGCCAGCAGCTTAAGGGTCGCAACTGAAGCTTTCTTT. It specifies CASSLRVATEAFF. This chain connects TRBV11-1 to TRBJ1-1; D gene uncertain. Trimming removed 2 bases at V and 5 bases at J, with 9 bases between. This CDR3 region has 13 residues. The germline CDR1 and CDR2 sequences are SGHAT and FQDESV (reference sequence).

This clonotype appeared many times. In nucleotides, the CDR3 is TGCGCCAGCAGGCAACCCGGGACAGCGCACTATGGCTACACCTTC. Its protein is CASRQPGTAHYGYTF. This sequence joins TRBV4-1 and TRBJ1-2; 7 nucleotides line up with TRBD1. Trimming took 6 bases from V and 3 from J; bases not matched to a gene: 10. This CDR3 is built from 15 residues. Germline assignment: CDR1 MGHRA and CDR2 YSYEKL.

There are many counts of this clonotype. A much bigger clone sits one base away, suggesting this may be a read error. The genes are TRBV28 and TRBJ1-5, with 7 bases that match TRBD1. The CDR3 is 14 residues long. V gave up 4 bases and J gave up 3 bases; unmatched junction bases: 3. Germline V gene sequence: CDR1 MDHEN, CDR2 SYDVKM. CDR3 in amino acids: CASSSGQNNQPQHF. Written as DNA, the CDR3 is TGTGCCAGCAGTTCGGGACAGAACAATCAGCCCCAGCATTTT.

This clonotype came up once. V and J are TRBV6-1 and TRBJ2-7, with 8 bases lining up with TRBD1. The CDR3 has 14 amino acids. J was trimmed by 3 bases and V by 6 bases; bases with no gene match: 7. Germline loops: CDR1 MNHNS, CDR2 SASEGT. The CDR3, as DNA: TGTGCCAGCAGAGGACAGGGTTTAGTCTACGAGCAGTACTTC. This sequence encodes CASRGQGLVYEQYF.

In this sample, this clonotype turned up many times. The chain joins TRBV20-1 to TRBJ2-2, with D uncertain. The germline V gene encodes CDR1 DFQATT and CDR2 SNEGSKA (reference sequence). Trimming pared 2 bases from V and 4 bases from J, leaving 8 bases between. CDR3 length equals 13 residues. CDR3 nucleotides: TGCAGTGCTAGAAGACATGGCACCGGGGAGCTGTTTTTT. Amino acids: CSARRHGTGELFF.

This clonotype was counted ten times or more. The CDR3 loop is CSASSGHLSYEQYF. DNA of the CDR3: TGCAGTGCTAGCTCGGGACACCTCTCCTACGAGCAGTACTTC. The chain joins TRBV20-1 to TRBJ2-7, with D tentatively TRBD1 (6 bases). This CDR3 region has 14 residues. Germline V CDR1 and CDR2: DFQATT, SNEGSKA (reference sequence). V lost 3 bases and J lost 0, with 12 bases in between.

This clonotype came up many times. CDR3 in amino acids: CSAWYQENYNSPLHF. The DNA for the CDR3 is TGCAGTGCTTGGTATCAGGAGAATTATAATTCACCCCTCCACTTT. The J gene is TRBJ1-6, the V gene TRBV20-1; D not resolved. The CDR3 runs to 15 residues. Germline CDR1 reads DFQATT; CDR2 reads SNEGSKA (reference sequence). The ends were cut back, 5 bases at V and 4 bases at J, with 15 bases in the middle.

The table lists this clonotype with many counts. This sequence joins TRBV7-9 and TRBJ1-2; 8 positions agree with TRBD1. Germline trimming cut 5 bases from V and 1 base from J; bases unmatched to any gene: 6. The CDR3 has 15 amino acids. Per germline, CDR1 SEHNR and CDR2 FQNEAQ (reference sequence). The CDR3 region has the DNA TGTGCCAGCAGCCCCCGGGACAGGAATAACTATGGCTACACCTTC. This translates into CASSPRDRNNYGYTF. The full variable domain, completed using reference TRBV7-9 and TRBJ1-2, is DTGVSQNPRHKITKRGQNVTFRCDPISEHNRLYWYRQTLGQGPEFLTYFQNEAQLEKSRLLSDRFSAERPKGSFSTLEIQRTEQGDSAMYLCASSPRDRNNYGYTFGSGTRLTVV.

This clonotype was observed many times. The chain recombines TRBV6-1 with TRBJ1-1; tentatively, D is TRBD1 (5 bases). The CDR3 contains 13 residues. CDR1 and CDR2 from the germline V gene are MNHNS and SASEGT. The V end was cut by 7 bases, the J end by 0 bases, with 9 bases between. CDR3 region: CASMRGLNTEAFF. CDR3 in DNA: TGTGCCAGCATGAGGGGCTTGAACACTGAAGCTTTCTTT.

This clonotype has just one count. This rearrangement joins TRBV2 to TRBJ1-2; D might be TRBD1 (5 bases). V was trimmed by 8 bases and J by 7 bases, leaving 17 bases between them. In germline, CDR1 is SNHLY, CDR2 FYNNEI. This CDR3 spans 13 amino acids. This chain's CDR3 is CASFDPPGGGYTF. In DNA form, the CDR3 reads TGTGCCAGCTTCGACCCCCCGGGGGGTGGCTACACCTTC.

The chain uses TRBV6-1 and TRBJ1-1; D may be TRBD1 (6 bases). Looked up from germline, CDR1 is MNHNS and CDR2 is SASEGT. Trimming stripped 6 bases from V and 4 bases from J, with 15 bases between. The CDR3 has 14 residues. CDR3 loop: CASRVQGSVTEAFF. CDR3 DNA: TGTGCCAGCAGAGTCCAGGGGTCAGTCACTGAAGCTTTCTTT.

This clonotype occurred many times. This chain connects TRBV28 to TRBJ2-7, with 7 bases lining up with TRBD1. The trim removed 7 bases at V and 2 bases at J, leaving 8 bases unmatched. The CDR3 extends over 14 amino acids. Germline-derived CDR1 and CDR2 are MDHEN and SYDVKM. CDR3 region: CASKVRDRTYEQYF. CDR3 bases: TGTGCCAGCAAAGTCCGGGACAGAACCTACGAGCAGTACTTC.

In its sample, this clonotype was seen a few times. This chain connects TRBV6-2 or TRBV6-3 to TRBJ2-5; D may be TRBD1 or TRBD2 (5 bases each). The germline CDR1 and CDR2 sequences are MNHEY and SVGEGT. Trimming stripped 7 bases from V and 7 bases from J, with 22 bases between. The CDR3 covers 15 residues. In DNA form, the CDR3 reads TGTGCCAGCAAGAACCGGGACGGAGTTTTAGTGACCCAGTACTTC. The encoded protein is CASKNRDGVLVTQYF.

This clonotype showed up many times. CDR3 in amino acids: CASGARQGKGSPLHF. In DNA form, the CDR3 reads TGTGCCAGCGGGGCCCGACAGGGGAAGGGTTCACCCCTCCACTTT. The chain carries TRBV12-3 or TRBV12-4 and TRBJ1-6; TRBD1 agrees at 8 bases. The junction had 12 bases not matched to a gene; V was cut back by 8 bases and J by 9 bases. This CDR3 region has 15 residues.

A few counts support this clonotype. The chain employs TRBV7-8 and TRBJ2-5; D is undetermined. Germline V CDR1 and CDR2: SGHVS, FQNEAQ. The V and J ends lost 2 bases and 2 bases respectively, with 12 bases between them. The CDR3 loop spans 15 amino acids. The CDR3 bases are TGTGCCAGCAGCTTAAGGCCAAATGAACAAGAGACCCAGTACTTC. Translated, it gives CASSLRPNEQETQYF.

J is TRBJ2-7 and V is TRBV5-1; weak D call: TRBD1 (5 bases). Germline CDR1 SGHRS, CDR2 YFSETQ. This CDR3 spans 14 amino acids. The ends were cut back, 5 bases at V and 3 bases at J, with 15 bases in the middle. The CDR3 protein is CASREQDVDYEQYF. Here the CDR3 DNA reads TGCGCCAGCAGGGAACAGGATGTGGACTACGAGCAGTACTTC.

This clonotype was seen ten or more times. The chain couples TRBV29-1 to TRBJ2-7, with 10 bases matching TRBD1. The CDR3 extends over 12 amino acids. The germline CDR1 and CDR2 sequences are SQVTM and ANQGSEA. V was pared by 4 bases and J by 6 bases, with 3 bases of the junction left unmatched. The CDR3 reads CSVGTGGGEQYF. The DNA for the CDR3 is TGCAGCGTTGGGACAGGGGGGGGCGAGCAGTACTTC.

The chain recombines TRBV12-3 or TRBV12-4 with TRBJ2-1; the match to TRBD2 covers 14 bases. The V gene end was trimmed by 5 bases and the J gene end by 8 bases; junction bases not matched to a gene: 5. The CDR3 has 15 residues. The CDR3 spells CASSRTSGRRDEQFF. The CDR3 DNA is TGTGCCAGCAGTCGGACTAGCGGGAGGCGGGATGAGCAGTTCTTC.

V gene TRBV10-2 combines with J gene TRBJ2-3; perhaps D is TRBD1 or TRBD2 (5 bases each). V dropped 6 bases and J dropped 0 bases, with 19 bases sitting between them. The CDR3 extends over 17 amino acids. Germline V gene sequence: CDR1 WSHSY, CDR2 SAAADI. Here the CDR3 DNA reads TGCGCCAGCAGCTCCTCAAGGGACGGCACTAGCACAGATACGCAGTATTTT. It codes for CASSSSRDGTSTDTQYF.

This chain joins TRBV6-1 and TRBJ2-7; D may be TRBD2 (5 bases). V lost 1 base, J lost 0 bases, and 10 bases lay in between. This CDR3 region has 15 residues. Germline V gene lookup returns CDR1 MNHNS and CDR2 SASEGT. This chain's CDR3 is CASSEDSGSSYEQYF. CDR3 bases: TGTGCCAGCAGTGAAGACAGCGGATCCTCCTACGAGCAGTACTTC.